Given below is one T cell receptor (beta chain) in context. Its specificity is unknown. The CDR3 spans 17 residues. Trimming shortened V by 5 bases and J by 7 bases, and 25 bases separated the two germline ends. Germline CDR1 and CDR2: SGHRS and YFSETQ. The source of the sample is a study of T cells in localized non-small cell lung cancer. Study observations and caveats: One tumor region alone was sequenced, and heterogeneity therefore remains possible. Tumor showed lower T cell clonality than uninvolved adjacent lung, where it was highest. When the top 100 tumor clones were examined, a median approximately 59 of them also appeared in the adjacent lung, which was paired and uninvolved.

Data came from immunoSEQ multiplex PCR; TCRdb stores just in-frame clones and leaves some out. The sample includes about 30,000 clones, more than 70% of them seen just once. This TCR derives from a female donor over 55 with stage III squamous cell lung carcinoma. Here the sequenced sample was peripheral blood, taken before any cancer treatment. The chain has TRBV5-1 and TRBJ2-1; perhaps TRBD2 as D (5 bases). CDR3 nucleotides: TGCGCCAGCAGTTCTGAAAGGGCTAGCAGCGGAGGAAATGAGCAGTTCTTC. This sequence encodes CASSSERASSGGNEQFF.